Listed here are 18 T cell receptor beta chains from one sample, sequenced in a study of blood T cell repertoires in COVID-19. Libraries were prepared by immunoSEQ multiplex PCR; TCRdb keeps only in-frame clonotypes and omits some of them. This sample has about 440,000 clones, with about 89% found just once. Sequencing was carried out using peripheral blood. The origin of the receptors is a woman in her 30s with acute or convalescent COVID-19.

The gene calls are TRBV5-1 and TRBJ2-4; weak D call: TRBD1 (6 bases). The CDR3 totals 17 residues. V lost 4 bases and J lost 0, with 17 bases in between. Germline CDR1 and CDR2: SGHRS and YFSETQ. This chain's CDR3 is CASSLRPGQLAKNIQYF. The CDR3 DNA follows: TGCGCCAGCAGCCTGCGACCGGGACAACTAGCCAAAAACATTCAGTACTTC.

The J gene is TRBJ1-1, the V gene TRBV12-3 or TRBV12-4; D not resolved. This CDR3 contains 12 residues. Trimming removed 8 bases at V and 4 bases at J, with 11 bases between. In DNA form, the CDR3 reads TGTGCCAGCGGGCCTTTATCCACTGAAGCTTTCTTT. The encoded protein is CASGPLSTEAFF.

This clone was recorded only once. V gene TRBV7-2 combines with J gene TRBJ1-4; perhaps TRBD1 as D (5 bases). Per the germline V gene, CDR1 is SGHTA and CDR2 is FQGNSA. The ends were cut back, 1 base at V and 5 bases at J, with 8 bases in the middle. The CDR3 length is 14 residues. CDR3: CASSLGAGNEKLFF. DNA for the CDR3: TGTGCCAGCAGCTTAGGAGCAGGGAATGAAAAACTGTTTTTT.

The gene calls are TRBV5-6 and TRBJ1-1; 8 bases are shared with TRBD1. CDR1 is SGHDT, CDR2 YYEEEE, per germline. The CDR3 covers 13 residues. After removal of 4 bases from V and 8 bases from J, the junction contained 7 bases not matched to a gene. CDR3 loop: CASSPDRDGEAFF. CDR3 nucleotide sequence: TGTGCCAGCAGCCCGGACAGGGATGGGGAAGCTTTCTTT.

The sample holds one count of this clone. The chain combines TRBV6-6 with TRBJ2-1; no definite D call. Looked up from germline, CDR1 is MNHNY and CDR2 is SVGAGI (reference sequence). The ends were cut back, 7 bases at V and 7 bases at J, with 2 bases in the middle. The CDR3 has 9 residues. This CDR3 is CASTNEQFF. The CDR3 DNA reads as TGTGCCAGCACGAATGAGCAGTTCTTC.

The chain recombines TRBV6-2 or TRBV6-3 with TRBJ2-7; no reliable D call. CDR1 and CDR2 (germline): MNHEY, SVGEGT. The CDR3 is 12 residues long. Trimming shortened V by 2 bases and J by 6 bases, and 8 bases separated the two germline ends. CDR3 DNA sequence: TGTGCCAGCAGTTACGGTACGGGCGAGCAGTACTTC. It specifies CASSYGTGEQYF.

The rearrangement links TRBV11-2 to TRBJ2-3; TRBD2 might be the D (6 bases). The CDR3 covers 16 residues. CDR1 and CDR2 from the germline V gene are SGHAT and FQNNGV. The V and J ends lost 2 bases and 5 bases respectively, with 17 bases between them. The CDR3 DNA reads TGTGCCAGCAGCTTATCCGACGGCGGGGCGGGAGATACGCAGTATTTT. Its translation: CASSLSDGGAGDTQYF.

J is TRBJ1-1 and V is TRBV9; the match to TRBD1 covers 7 bases. The CDR3 consists of 15 residues. Germline V gene sequence: CDR1 SGDLS, CDR2 YYNGEE. V gave up 4 bases and J gave up 7 bases; unmatched junction bases: 13. DNA for the CDR3: TGTGCCAGCAGCCCTTCGACAGGGTCTACCTTTGAAGCTTTCTTT. It translates to CASSPSTGSTFEAFF.

In this sample, this clone turned up a few times. This CDR3 reads CASSLTMNTEAFF. CDR3 nucleotides: TGTGCCAGCAGCTTGACAATGAACACTGAAGCTTTCTTT. V gene TRBV7-3 combines with J gene TRBJ1-1; D call uncertain. Trimming cost V 3 bases and J 0 bases, with 5 bases left between them. CDR1 SGHTA and CDR2 FQGTGA come from the germline V gene. The CDR3 is 13 amino acids.

The rearrangement links TRBV5-4 to TRBJ2-1; 12 positions match TRBD2. The CDR3 is 15 residues long. Germline CDR1 reads SGHNT; CDR2 reads YYREEE (reference sequence). The junction had 2 bases not matched to a gene; V was cut back by 2 bases and J by 5 bases. CDR3 in amino acids: CASSFLAGGNNEQFF. CDR3 bases: TGTGCCAGCAGCTTTCTAGCGGGGGGGAACAATGAGCAGTTCTTC.

The J gene is TRBJ1-1, the V gene TRBV6-2 or TRBV6-3, with 9 nucleotides matching TRBD1. CDR3 size: 15 residues. With V trimmed by 5 bases and J by 3 bases, 7 bases remained unmatched. Germline CDR1 MNHEY, CDR2 SVGEGT. The chain's CDR3 is CASSGQGLGDTEAFF. DNA of the CDR3: TGTGCCAGCAGTGGACAGGGGTTAGGGGACACTGAAGCTTTCTTT.

DNA of the CDR3: TGTGCCAGCAGTGTGACTAGCGGGGGCTTCTATGAGCAGTTCTTC. Translated: CASSVTSGGFYEQFF. The V call is TRBV6-4, the J call TRBJ2-1; 12 bases line up with TRBD2. CDR1 is MRHNA and CDR2 is SNTAGT in the germline V gene. The CDR3 is made up of 15 amino acids. Trimming removed 4 bases from V and 8 bases from J; junction bases left unmatched: 6.

The V and J genes are TRBV24-1 and TRBJ1-3; the D is unclear. Trimming took off 4 bases at V and 0 bases at J, with 9 bases between the two ends. This CDR3 region has 15 residues. Germline CDR1 KGHDR, CDR2 SFDVKD. As DNA, the CDR3 is TGTGCCACCAGTGACCCGCGGAGCTCTGGAAACACCATATATTTT. Residues: CATSDPRSSGNTIYF.

This rearrangement joins TRBV5-4 to TRBJ1-4; 9 positions match TRBD1. The trim removed 5 bases at V and 8 bases at J, leaving 7 bases unmatched. The germline gives CDR1 SGHNT, CDR2 YYREEE (reference sequence). This CDR3 has 14 residues. In DNA form, the CDR3 reads TGTGCCAGCAGTTCAGGACAGGGGAGAGAAAAACTGTTTTTT. Translation: CASSSGQGREKLFF.

This chain joins TRBV4-1 and TRBJ1-5; 7 positions agree with TRBD1. V gave up 4 bases and J gave up 9 bases; unmatched junction bases: 12. From germline, CDR1 is MGHRA and CDR2 YSYEKL. The CDR3 runs 15 residues. CDR3 residues: CASSRAGTEQGPQHF. In nucleotides, the CDR3 is TGCGCCAGCAGCCGGGCTGGGACAGAACAAGGGCCCCAGCATTTT.

J is TRBJ1-1 and V is TRBV25-1; D is possibly TRBD1 (6 bases). Trimming took 3 bases from V and 7 from J, leaving 15 bases between them. This CDR3 comprises 14 residues. Germline-derived CDR1 and CDR2 are MGHDK and SYGVNS. CDR3 sequence (DNA): TGTGCCAGCAGTGATGAAGGGGGTCGGATTGAAGCTTTCTTT. Translation: CASSDEGGRIEAFF.

The chain has TRBV5-4 and TRBJ2-7; 7 bases match TRBD1. Per the germline V gene, CDR1 is SGHNT and CDR2 is YYREEE (reference sequence). CDR3 length: 14 residues. J lost 1 base, V lost 1 base, and 2 bases had no gene match. The CDR3 DNA follows: TGTGCCAGCAGCTTGCAGGGGGAGTCCTACGAGCAGTACTTC. This gives the protein CASSLQGESYEQYF.

J is TRBJ1-3 and V is TRBV3-1 (or the pseudogene TRBV3-2), with a weak D call TRBD1 (5 bases). Trimming took 5 bases from V and 2 from J, leaving 19 bases between them. CDR3 size: 17 residues. Germline CDR1 and CDR2: LGHDT and YNNKEL (reference sequence). CDR3 DNA: TGTGCCAGCAGCAGAACGTCTGTCAGGGTGACTGGAAACACCATATATTTT. This codes for CASSRTSVRVTGNTIYF.